The rows below give T cell receptor beta chains drawn from one sample of a study of blood T cell repertoires in COVID-19. Only in-frame clones appear in the TCRdb table, and some are missing; sequencing was by immunoSEQ multiplex PCR. The sample holds around 150,000 clones, around four fifths seen once. The sample was PBMCs or T cells enriched from blood (not recorded which). These receptors came from a middle-aged woman who had recovered from COVID-19. The CDR3 runs from the conserved cysteine through the conserved F or W. A D gene is named only where the DNA matches it firmly. Not all rows give a size; the values are once, few, many and, for expanded clones, a class.

>TRBV30|-|-|TRBJ1-3
CAWTSRGVYIAGNTIYF
TGTGCCTGGACCTCACGGGGGGTTTATATCGCTGGAAACACCATATATTTT
>TRBV3-1/TRBV3-2|-|-|TRBJ2-7
CASSQRPGPYEQYF
TGTGCCAGCAGCCAACGACCAGGGCCCTACGAGCAGTACTTC
>TRBV9|once|TRBD2|TRBJ2-3
CASSVVAGEGDTQYF
TGTGCCAGCAGCGTAGTAGCGGGGGAGGGAGATACGCAGTATTTT
>TRBV5-6|-|TRBD2|TRBJ2-1
CASTLAGGSNEQFF
TGTGCCAGCACTCTAGCGGGGGGAAGCAATGAGCAGTTCTTC
>TRBV19|-|TRBD1|TRBJ2-7
CASSIVGQALEQYF
TGTGCCAGTAGTATCGTTGGACAGGCGTTGGAGCAGTACTTC
>TRBV27|-|-|TRBJ2-7
CASSLGTSPYEQYF
TGTGCCAGCAGTTTAGGGACAAGCCCCTACGAGCAGTACTTC
>TRBV9|-|TRBD1|TRBJ1-6
CASSITGTANSPLHF
TGTGCCAGCAGCATCACCGGGACAGCGAATTCACCCCTCCACTTT
>TRBV4-1|-|TRBD2|TRBJ2-3
CASSPVAGRDTDTQYF
TGCGCCAGCAGCCCGGTAGCGGGACGGGACACAGATACGCAGTATTTT
>TRBV7-9|-|-|TRBJ2-1
CASDEAGRLTDEQFF
TGTGCCAGCGACGAGGCAGGGCGCCTTACCGATGAGCAGTTCTTC
>TRBV27|-|TRBD2|TRBJ2-7
CASSSQRGGGYEQYF
TGTGCCAGCAGTTCCCAGCGGGGGGGAGGGTACGAGCAGTACTTC
>TRBV7-9|-|-|TRBJ1-2
CASSLGTTYGYTF
TGTGCCAGCAGCTTAGGGACAACCTATGGCTACACCTTC
>TRBV7-6|-|TRBD2|TRBJ2-7
CASQGGVAGIYEQYF
TGTGCCAGCCAAGGCGGGGTAGCGGGGATCTACGAGCAGTACTTC
>TRBV10-3|-|-|TRBJ1-2
CAISDRGNYGYTF
TGTGCCATCAGTGACAGGGGAAACTATGGCTACACCTTC
>TRBV11-2|-|-|TRBJ2-1
CASSLVGGNEQFF
TGTGCCAGCAGCTTAGTAGGAGGTAATGAGCAGTTCTTC
>TRBV27|-|-|TRBJ1-1
CASHGGGPGSTEAFF
TGTGCCAGCCATGGGGGGGGGCCTGGGAGCACTGAAGCTTTCTTT
>TRBV27|-|-|TRBJ2-7
CASSGAYEQYF
TGTGCCAGCTCGGGGGCCTACGAGCAGTACTTC